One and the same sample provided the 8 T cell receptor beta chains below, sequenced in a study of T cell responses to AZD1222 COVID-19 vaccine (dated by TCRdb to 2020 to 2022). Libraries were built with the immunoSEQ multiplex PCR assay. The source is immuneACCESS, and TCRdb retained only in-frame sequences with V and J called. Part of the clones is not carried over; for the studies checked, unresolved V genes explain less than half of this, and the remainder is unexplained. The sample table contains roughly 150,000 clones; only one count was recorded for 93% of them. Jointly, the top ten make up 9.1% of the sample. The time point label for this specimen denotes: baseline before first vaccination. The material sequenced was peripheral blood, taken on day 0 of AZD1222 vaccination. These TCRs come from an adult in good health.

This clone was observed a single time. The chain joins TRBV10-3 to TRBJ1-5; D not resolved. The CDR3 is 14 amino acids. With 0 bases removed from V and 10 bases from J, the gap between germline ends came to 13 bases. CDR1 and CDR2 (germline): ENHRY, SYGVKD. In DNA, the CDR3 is TGTGCCATCAGTGAGTCGCGGCCGTCTGAACCCCAGCATTTT. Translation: CAISESRPSEPQHF.

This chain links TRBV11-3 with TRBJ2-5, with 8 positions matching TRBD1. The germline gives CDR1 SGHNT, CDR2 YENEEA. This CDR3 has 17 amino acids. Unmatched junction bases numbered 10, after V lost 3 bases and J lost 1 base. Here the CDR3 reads CASSFLPGTGFQETQYF. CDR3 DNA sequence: TGTGCCAGCAGCTTCTTACCGGGGACAGGCTTCCAAGAGACCCAGTACTTC.

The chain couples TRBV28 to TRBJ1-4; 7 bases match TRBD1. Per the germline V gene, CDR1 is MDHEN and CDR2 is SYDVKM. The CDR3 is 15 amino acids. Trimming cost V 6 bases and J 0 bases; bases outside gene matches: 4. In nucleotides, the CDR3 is TGTGCCAGCAGAGGACAGGCGTCAACTAATGAAAAACTGTTTTTT. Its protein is CASRGQASTNEKLFF.

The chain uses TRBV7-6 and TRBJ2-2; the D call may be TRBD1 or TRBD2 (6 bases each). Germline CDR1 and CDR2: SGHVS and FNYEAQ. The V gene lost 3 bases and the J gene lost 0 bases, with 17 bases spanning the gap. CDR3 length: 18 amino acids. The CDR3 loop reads CASSFNPPGATNTGELFF. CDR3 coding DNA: TGTGCCAGCAGCTTCAACCCACCGGGGGCCACGAACACCGGGGAGCTGTTTTTT.

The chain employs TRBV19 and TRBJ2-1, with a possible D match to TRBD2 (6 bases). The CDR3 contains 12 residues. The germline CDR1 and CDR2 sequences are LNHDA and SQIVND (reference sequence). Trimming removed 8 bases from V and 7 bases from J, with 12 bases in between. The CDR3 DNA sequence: TGTGCCAGTTCGGACTACAGGAATGAGCAGTTCTTC. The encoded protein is CASSDYRNEQFF.

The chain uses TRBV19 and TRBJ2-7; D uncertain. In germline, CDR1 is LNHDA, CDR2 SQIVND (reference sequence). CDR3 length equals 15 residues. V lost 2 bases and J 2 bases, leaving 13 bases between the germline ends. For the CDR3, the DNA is TGTGCCAGTAGTATATTCTCCGGGCATCCCTACGAGCAGTACTTC. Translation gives CASSIFSGHPYEQYF. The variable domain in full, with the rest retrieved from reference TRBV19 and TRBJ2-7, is DGGITQSPKYLFRKEGQNVTLSCEQNLNHDAMYWYRQDPGQGLRLIYYSQIVNDFQKGDIAEGYSVSREKKESFPLTVTSAQKNPTAFYLCASSIFSGHPYEQYFGPGTRLTVT.

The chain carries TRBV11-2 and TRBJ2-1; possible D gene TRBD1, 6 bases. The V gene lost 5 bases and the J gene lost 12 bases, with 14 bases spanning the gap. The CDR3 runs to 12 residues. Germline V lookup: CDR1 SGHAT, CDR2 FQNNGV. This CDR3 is CASSEQGLGQFF. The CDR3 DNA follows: TGTGCCAGCAGCGAACAGGGTTTAGGGCAGTTCTTC.

CDR3 DNA: TGTGCCTGGAGTGTAAGTAACACTGAAGCTTTCTTT. Amino acid sequence: CAWSVSNTEAFF. The chain links TRBV30 to TRBJ1-1; D remains ambiguous. The CDR3 loop spans 12 amino acids. From germline, CDR1 is GTSNPN and CDR2 SVGIG (reference sequence). Deletions cut 0 bases from V and 2 bases from J, with 4 bases between.